These 26 T cell receptor beta chains were sequenced from one sample in a study of T cells in narcolepsy. The protocol was immunoSEQ multiplex PCR, while the TCRdb copy is restricted to in-frame clones and leaves out a portion. Seen here are tens of thousands of clones, roughly 87% observed once, and the top ten hold more than 0.65%. The source material was CD45RA- memory CD4+ T cells from PBMCs. The receptor set was obtained from a human donor with narcolepsy.

The chain couples TRBV7-3 to TRBJ1-1, with 8 bases fitting TRBD1. The junction had 20 bases not matched to a gene; V was cut back by 4 bases and J by 1 base. Germline CDR1 reads SGHTA; CDR2 reads FQGTGA. The CDR3 consists of 20 residues. The CDR3 region is CASSSRYPGTTGEANTEAFF. In nucleotides, the CDR3 is TGTGCCAGCAGCTCCCGTTACCCCGGGACGACAGGGGAGGCGAACACTGAAGCTTTCTTT.

The chain is built from TRBV6-6 and TRBJ1-5; D ambiguous. Germline loops: CDR1 MNHNY, CDR2 SVGAGI (reference sequence). Trimming removed 0 bases at V and 5 bases at J, with 5 bases between. The CDR3 has 13 residues. Here the CDR3 DNA reads TGTGCCAGCAGTTACTCGAGGGATCAGCCCCAGCATTTT. Translation gives CASSYSRDQPQHF.

The chain carries TRBV7-9 and TRBJ2-2; 8 bases align to TRBD1. The J segment lost 6 bases and the V segment lost 5 bases, leaving 11 bases of the junction unmatched. The CDR3 runs 16 residues. Germline CDR1 reads SEHNR; CDR2 reads FQNEAQ (reference sequence). In DNA, the CDR3 is TGTGCCAGCAGCCTCAGGACAGGGACCGGGTCCGGGGAGCTGTTTTTT. This sequence encodes CASSLRTGTGSGELFF.

The chain carries TRBV5-6 and TRBJ1-2, with D possibly matching TRBD1 (5 bases). V lost 9 bases, J lost 3 bases, and 18 bases lay in between. The CDR3 runs to 14 residues. The germline CDR1 and CDR2 sequences are SGHDT and YYEEEE. CDR3 coding DNA: TGTGCCACTTCTCTCCGGGGCTGGGACTATGGCTACACCTTC. Amino acid sequence: CATSLRGWDYGYTF. Looking up the rest from reference TRBV5-6 and TRBJ1-2 gives the full variable domain: DAGVTQSPTHLIKTRGQQVTLRCSPKSGHDTVSWYQQALGQGPQFIFQYYEEEERQRGNFPDRFSGHQFPNYSSELNVNALLLGDSALYLCATSLRGWDYGYTFGSGTRLTVV.

This sequence joins TRBV11-1 and TRBJ1-1; tentative D call: TRBD1 (5 bases). The V gene lost 5 bases and the J gene lost 7 bases, with 17 bases spanning the gap. CDR3 length equals 14 residues. CDR1 is SGHAT, CDR2 FQDESV, per germline (reference sequence). The CDR3 DNA reads as TGTGCCAGCAGCACCGGGACCCCTCGGGGTGAAGCTTTCTTT. Translation gives CASSTGTPRGEAFF.

The V call is TRBV2, the J call TRBJ2-5; TRBD2 matches 7 bases. The J call may be faulty, since TRBJ2-7 better matches the DNA end. The CDR3 is 13 amino acids. Germline V lookup: CDR1 SNHLY, CDR2 FYNNEI. CDR3 nucleotide sequence: TGTGCCAGCAGTAGGTCCGGGGGGTACGAGCAGTACTTC. Amino acid sequence: CASSRSGGYEQYF.

J is TRBJ2-3 and V is TRBV2; D is perhaps TRBD1 or TRBD2 (5 bases each). Trimming took 6 bases from V and 5 from J, leaving 9 bases between them. CDR3 length: 12 amino acids. The germline gives CDR1 SNHLY, CDR2 FYNNEI. CDR3 sequence reads: CASRGPGDTQYF. The CDR3 DNA is TGTGCCAGCAGGGGACCGGGAGATACGCAGTATTTT. Based on the CDR3 plus reference TRBV2 and TRBJ2-3, the full variable domain is EPEVTQTPSHQVTQMGQEVILRCVPISNHLYFYWYRQILGQKVEFLVSFYNNEISEKSEIFDDQFSVERPDGSNFTLKIRSTKLEDSAMYFCASRGPGDTQYFGPGTRLTVL.

The rearrangement joins TRBV19 to TRBJ2-2, with 8 bases that match TRBD2. CDR3 size: 15 residues. CDR1 is LNHDA and CDR2 is SQIVND in the germline V gene (reference sequence). J was trimmed by 7 bases and V by 5 bases; bases with no gene match: 9. The CDR3 DNA reads TGTGCCAGTAGTTTCAGTAGCGGGAAGGGCGGGGAGCTGTTTTTT. It translates to CASSFSSGKGGELFF.

The chain recombines TRBV11-2 with TRBJ2-1; 7 positions match TRBD1. The CDR3 spans 17 residues. The V segment lost 2 bases and the J segment 7 bases; nucleotides outside the gene matches: 14. The V gene's germline CDR1 is SGHAT and CDR2 FQNNGV. Written as DNA, the CDR3 is TGTGCCAGCAGCTTACCGCTGACAGGGCCCCGGAGAAATGAGCAGTTCTTC. Protein sequence: CASSLPLTGPRRNEQFF.

V is TRBV28 and J is TRBJ2-1; D not resolved. Germline CDR1 is MDHEN and CDR2 is SYDVKM. V was trimmed by 6 bases and J by 0 bases, leaving 12 bases between them. This CDR3 contains 15 residues. CDR3 residues: CASSRSPPSYNEQFF. CDR3 bases: TGTGCCAGCAGCAGGTCCCCGCCCTCCTACAATGAGCAGTTCTTC. Looking up the rest from reference TRBV28 and TRBJ2-1 gives the full variable domain: DVKVTQSSRYLVKRTGEKVFLECVQDMDHENMFWYRQDPGLGLRLIYFSYDVKMKEKGDIPEGYSVSREKKERFSLILESASTNQTSMYLCASSRSPPSYNEQFFGPGTRLTVL.

The J gene is TRBJ1-4, the V gene TRBV18; 7 nucleotides agree with TRBD1. In germline, CDR1 is KGHSH, CDR2 LQKENI. CDR3 length: 19 amino acids. J was trimmed by 0 bases and V by 3 bases; bases with no gene match: 13. Here the CDR3 reads CASSPRQGRIKATNEKLFF. DNA for the CDR3: TGTGCCAGCTCACCTAGACAGGGAAGAATTAAAGCAACTAATGAAAAACTGTTTTTT.

J is TRBJ1-1 and V is TRBV19; 10 bases are shared with TRBD1. CDR1 is LNHDA, CDR2 SQIVND, per germline (reference sequence). The CDR3 runs to 16 residues. V trimming: 6 bases; J trimming: 4 bases; junction bases outside the gene matches: 11. This CDR3 is CASRLDRGLGGTEAFF. The CDR3 bases are TGTGCCAGTAGGTTGGACAGGGGGTTAGGTGGCACTGAAGCTTTCTTT.

The genes are TRBV28 and TRBJ2-7, with D perhaps given as TRBD1 or TRBD2 (6 bases each). CDR1 is MDHEN, CDR2 SYDVKM, per germline. The CDR3 length is 13 residues. V was pared by 6 bases and J by 1 base, with 10 bases between. DNA for the CDR3: TGTGCCAGCAGGGGGGGCAGTTCCTACGAGCAGTACTTC. Its translation: CASRGGSSYEQYF.

The table lists this clone with a few counts. This chain joins TRBV23-1 and TRBJ1-5, with D possibly TRBD1 on 5 matching bases. TRBV23-1 falls under the ORF class, with uncertain function. V lost 4 bases, J lost 6 bases, and 19 bases lay in between. CDR3 length: 16 amino acids. The CDR3 here is CASSREGLPRGQPQHF. CDR3 DNA: TGCGCCAGCAGTCGCGAGGGACTTCCTCGAGGTCAGCCCCAGCATTTT.

This rearrangement joins TRBV7-8 to TRBJ1-6; D gene unclear. CDR1 SGHVS and CDR2 FQNEAQ come from the germline V gene. Between the trimmed V and J ends, which lost 3 bases and 6 bases, there was a span of 3 bases. CDR3 length equals 12 residues. CDR3 region: CASSLSNSPLHF. CDR3 sequence (DNA): TGTGCCAGCAGCTTGAGTAATTCACCCCTCCACTTT.

This rearrangement joins TRBV7-2 to TRBJ2-7; TRBD2 matches 7 bases. Looked up from germline, CDR1 is SGHTA and CDR2 is FQGNSA. The CDR3 runs 15 residues. Germline trimming cut 0 bases from V and 7 bases from J; bases unmatched to any gene: 9. The CDR3 DNA sequence: TGTGCCAGCAGCTTAGCCTGGGGGGGTACGGGAGAGCAGTACTTC. Translation: CASSLAWGGTGEQYF.

The chain uses TRBV4-2 and TRBJ1-3, with no clear D. This CDR3 has 15 amino acids. Between the trimmed V and J ends, which lost 6 bases and 0 bases, there was a span of 12 bases. Germline V lookup: CDR1 LGHNA, CDR2 YNFKEQ. CDR3 coding DNA: TGTGCCAGCAGTTCGACTGACCCCTCTGGAAACACCATATATTTT. Amino acid sequence: CASSSTDPSGNTIYF.

Only one count was recorded for this clone. The V call is TRBV28, the J call TRBJ1-1; 9 nucleotides align to TRBD1. This CDR3 comprises 14 residues. The germline CDR1 and CDR2 sequences are MDHEN and SYDVKM. After removal of 5 bases from V and 8 bases from J, the junction contained 9 bases not matched to a gene. The CDR3 protein is CASSGTGKSLEAFF. CDR3 nucleotide sequence: TGTGCCAGCAGTGGGACAGGGAAGAGTTTAGAAGCTTTCTTT.

The chain employs TRBV5-4 and TRBJ2-2, with D possibly being TRBD1 (7 bases). Germline V gives CDR1 SGHNT, CDR2 YYREEE (reference sequence). The CDR3 is 16 residues long. V dropped 4 bases and J dropped 5 bases, with 18 bases sitting between them. The CDR3 spells CASSARRGRWTGELFF. CDR3 nucleotides: TGTGCCAGCAGCGCACGCAGGGGGAGGTGGACCGGGGAGCTGTTTTTT.

The chain couples TRBV4-2 to TRBJ2-3; the match to TRBD2 covers 7 bases. The CDR3 consists of 16 residues. After removal of 1 base from V and 1 base from J, the junction contained 5 bases not matched to a gene. The germline CDR1 and CDR2 sequences are LGHNA and YNFKEQ. CDR3 protein: CASSQAGTTGTDTQYF. The CDR3 nucleotides read TGTGCCAGCAGCCAAGCAGGGACTACAGGCACAGATACGCAGTATTTT.

The rearrangement links TRBV7-6 to TRBJ2-3; 9 bases agree with TRBD2. The germline V gene encodes CDR1 SGHVS and CDR2 FNYEAQ. The length of the CDR3 is 16 residues. V trimming: 5 bases; J trimming: 4 bases; junction bases outside the gene matches: 10. CDR3 sequence: CASSPTGLAGSDTQYF. In nucleotides, the CDR3 is TGTGCCAGCAGCCCTACGGGGCTAGCGGGATCAGATACGCAGTATTTT.

This sequence joins TRBV7-3 and TRBJ1-6; TRBD1 might be the D (5 bases). Germline CDR1 SGHTA, CDR2 FQGTGA. This CDR3 has 14 residues. Trimming took 6 bases from V and 10 from J, leaving 16 bases between them. The CDR3 nucleotides read TGTGCCAGCAGTTTACAGGCATCGTCATCACCCCTCCACTTT. It encodes CASSLQASSSPLHF.

The rearrangement joins TRBV6-1 to TRBJ1-4; D is perhaps TRBD1 (6 bases). V was shortened by 5 bases and J by 7 bases, with 14 bases between the two germline ends. Germline values: CDR1 MNHNS, CDR2 SASEGT. This CDR3 is built from 14 residues. CDR3 sequence: CASSLWGGREKLFF. CDR3 DNA sequence: TGTGCCAGCAGTCTTTGGGGGGGCCGTGAAAAACTGTTTTTT.

This clone was found a few times. Other DNA sequences in the same sample also yield this CDR3. CDR3 sequence reads: CASSLLTGGDGYTF. CDR3 coding DNA: TGTGCCAGCAGTCTACTGACAGGGGGTGATGGCTACACCTTC. This chain joins TRBV28 and TRBJ1-2; 9 bases are shared with TRBD1. V lost 5 bases and J lost 6; bases outside the gene matches: 7. This CDR3 has 14 amino acids. CDR1 is MDHEN, CDR2 SYDVKM, per germline.

As to this clone: The same CDR3 also results from other DNA sequences found in this sample. The V gene is TRBV7-9, the J gene TRBJ2-7; 12 positions agree with TRBD2. Germline assignment: CDR1 SEHNR and CDR2 FQNEAQ (reference sequence). The V segment lost 3 bases and the J segment 0 bases; nucleotides outside the gene matches: 3. CDR3 length: 16 residues. DNA for the CDR3: TGTGCCAGCAGCTTCGGACTAGCGGGGAGCTCCTACGAGCAGTACTTC. Translation: CASSFGLAGSSYEQYF.

The chain links TRBV6-6 to TRBJ2-3; maybe TRBD2 (6 bases). The CDR3 is 16 amino acids. Trimming left V 6 bases short and J 3 bases short, with 19 bases between. The germline gives CDR1 MNHNY, CDR2 SVGAGI (reference sequence). The chain's CDR3 is CASSDPRGFGTDTQYF. The DNA of the CDR3 is TGTGCCAGCAGCGATCCTCGGGGGTTTGGGACAGATACGCAGTATTTT.